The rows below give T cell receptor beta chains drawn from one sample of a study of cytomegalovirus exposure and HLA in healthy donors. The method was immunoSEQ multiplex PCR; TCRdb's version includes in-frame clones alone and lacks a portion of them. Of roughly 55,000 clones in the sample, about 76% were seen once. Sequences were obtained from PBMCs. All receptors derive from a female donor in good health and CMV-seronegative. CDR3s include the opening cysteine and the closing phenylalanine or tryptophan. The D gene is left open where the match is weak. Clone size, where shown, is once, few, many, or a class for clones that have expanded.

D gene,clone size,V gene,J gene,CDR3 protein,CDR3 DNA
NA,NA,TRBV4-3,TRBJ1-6,CASSPDSYNSPLHF,TGCGCCAGCAGCCCGGACAGCTATAATTCACCCCTCCACTTT
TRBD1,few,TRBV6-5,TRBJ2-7,CASSKGQPPYEQYF,TGTGCCAGCAGTAAGGGACAGCCCCCCTACGAGCAGTACTTC
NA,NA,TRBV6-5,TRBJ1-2,CASRPDSTGYGGYTF,TGTGCCAGCAGACCAGACAGTACCGGCTATGGGGGCTACACCTTC
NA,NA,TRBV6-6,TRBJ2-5,CASSYHRDQYF,TGTGCCAGCAGTTACCACCGGGACCAGTACTTC
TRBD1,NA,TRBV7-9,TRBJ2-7,CASSPRRSGTGSSYEQYF,TGTGCCAGCAGCCCGAGACGTTCCGGGACAGGGAGCTCCTACGAGCAGTACTTC
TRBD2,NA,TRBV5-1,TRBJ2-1,CASSPGTSGSIWYNEQFF,TGCGCCAGCAGCCCTGGGACTAGCGGGAGCATTTGGTATAATGAGCAGTTCTTC
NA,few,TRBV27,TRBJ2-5,CASRAGETQYF,TGTGCCAGCAGGGCGGGGGAGACCCAGTACTTC
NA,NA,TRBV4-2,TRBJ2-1,CASSQEPPAGHEQFF,TGTGCCAGCAGCCAAGAACCCCCGGCAGGGCATGAGCAGTTCTTC
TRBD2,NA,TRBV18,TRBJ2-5,CASSPIRTSGGETQYF,TGTGCCAGCTCACCTATTCGGACTAGCGGGGGAGAGACCCAGTACTTC
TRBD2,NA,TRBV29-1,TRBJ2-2,CSVVAGDQAGELFF,TGCAGCGTTGTAGCGGGAGACCAGGCCGGGGAGCTGTTTTTT
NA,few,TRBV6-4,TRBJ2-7,CASTFLTLSCWSSYEQYF,TGTGCCAGCACCTTCTTGACCCTTTCATGCTGGAGCTCCTACGAGCAGTACTTC
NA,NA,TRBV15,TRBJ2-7,CATAKANRVHEQYF,TGTGCCACCGCAAAAGCGAACAGGGTCCACGAGCAGTACTTC
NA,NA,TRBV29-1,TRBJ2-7,CSVEGDGPDEQYF,TGCAGCGTTGAGGGCGACGGCCCGGACGAGCAGTACTTC
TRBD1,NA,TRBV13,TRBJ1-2,CASSLGVRQGGDGYTF,TGTGCCAGCAGCTTAGGCGTCCGACAGGGGGGGGATGGCTACACCTTC
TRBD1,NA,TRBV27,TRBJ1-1,CASSPFPTGIEAFF,TGTGCCAGCAGCCCCTTCCCGACAGGGATTGAAGCTTTCTTT
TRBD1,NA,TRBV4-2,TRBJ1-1,CASSYRQGNTEAFF,TGTGCCAGCAGCTACCGACAGGGGAACACTGAAGCTTTCTTT
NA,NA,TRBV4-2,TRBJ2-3,CASSQDRDTQYF,TGTGCCAGCAGCCAAGATCGGGATACGCAGTATTTT
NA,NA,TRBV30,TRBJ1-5,CAYRERGAQPQHF,TGTGCCTACCGGGAGAGGGGAGCTCAGCCCCAGCATTTT
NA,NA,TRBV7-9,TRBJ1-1,CASSFPGQNTEAFF,TGTGCCAGCAGCTTCCCAGGGCAGAACACTGAAGCTTTCTTT
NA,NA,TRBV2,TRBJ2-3,CASSPDSFRPDTQYF,TGTGCCAGCAGCCCGGACAGTTTTAGGCCAGATACGCAGTATTTT
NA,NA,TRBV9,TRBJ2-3,CASSVAGNGADTQYF,TGTGCCAGCAGCGTAGCTGGGAACGGGGCAGATACGCAGTATTTT
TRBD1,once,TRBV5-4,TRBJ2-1,CASSSGDRDYNEQFF,TGTGCCAGCAGCTCTGGGGACAGGGACTACAATGAGCAGTTCTTC
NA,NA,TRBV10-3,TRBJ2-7,CATAGLSYEQYF,TGTGCCACCGCGGGACTTTCCTACGAGCAGTACTTC
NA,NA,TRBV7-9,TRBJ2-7,CASSSLSYEQYF,TGTGCCAGCAGCTCCCTGTCCTACGAGCAGTACTTC